This T cell receptor beta chain is from a study of regulatory T cells in long-lasting Graves disease. Time point meaning: persistent/refractory GD, antithyroid drugs over 5 years with positive TRAb. From RNA extracted from PBMCs, the TCR library was made. This clonotype was seen ten or more times. V was clipped by 6 bases and J by 2 bases, with 10 bases between them. Germline V lookup: CDR1 SNHLY, CDR2 FYNNEI. The CDR3 spans 13 residues. Relying on iRepertoire HTBI primers and Arm-PCR of CDR3 regions, the team built TCR beta libraries. Via MiXCR, TCRdb re-called the multiplex PCR reads, giving one row per CDR3 protein. This sample has 420,000 or so distinct CDR3 sequences, with about 20% found just once.

The source was peripheral blood mononuclear cells (PBMCs), collected when the disease was refractory, from a patient treated with antithyroid drugs. The rearrangement uses TRBV2 and TRBJ1-2; D is uncertain. This TCR was recovered from a female donor with Graves disease. The CDR3, as DNA: TGTGCCAGCAGCACCTCAGTGAACTATGGCTACACCTTC. Its protein is CASSTSVNYGYTF.